This T cell receptor (beta chain) came from a study of T cells in Graves' hyperthyroidism and ophthalmopathy. There are many counts of this clonotype. Its antigen is unknown. Findings of the study overall: Ophthalmopathy prediction by the model preceded onset by a median approximately 6.9 months. Blood shared most expanded thyroid clonotypes above 0.001.

The investigators amplified TCR beta CDR3 regions from RNA transcripts. In the first-round RT-PCR of the TCR CDR3, the HTBI primer set was used. TCRdb used MiXCR to reprocess the multiplex PCR reads, holding one entry per CDR3 protein. Among 80,000 to 100,000 distinct CDR3 sequences listed, approximately 40% were seen once. Germline V lookup: CDR1 SGHVS, CDR2 FNYEAQ. The CDR3 covers 11 residues. Trimming cost V 3 bases and J 5 bases, with 5 bases left between them. The sequence came from a woman in her thirties with Graves' hyperthyroidism. The chain has TRBV7-6 and TRBJ2-7; D gene ambiguous. Sequencing used peripheral blood or thyroid tissue (not recorded which). Here the CDR3 reads CASSFRDEQYF. CDR3 in DNA: TGTGCCAGCAGCTTTAGGGACGAGCAGTACTTC.